This TCR beta chain was found in a study of T cell responses to AZD1222 COVID-19 vaccine. Study results and limitations: In all cases, repertoires were sampled only after the peak T cell response. Donors, mostly white British, included more females; clonal diversity was possibly underestimated.

Details on this clone: Its target is unknown.

Assay: immunoSEQ multiplex PCR; the TCRdb copy retains only in-frame clones and omits some. Of about 99,000 clones listed, approximately 89% were seen once; the top ten hold approximately 9%. The TCR comes from an adult who received the AZD1222 COVID-19 vaccine. The specimen comprised peripheral blood, sampled 28 days after the second AZD1222 dose.

CDR3 in amino acids: CASSRGLTDTQYF. As DNA, the CDR3 is TGTGCCAGCAGTAGAGGACTCACAGATACGCAGTATTTT. The rearrangement links TRBV28 to TRBJ2-3; D is possibly TRBD2 (5 bases). CDR3 length: 13 residues. Trimming removed 5 bases at V and 2 bases at J, with 8 bases between. The germline gives CDR1 MDHEN, CDR2 SYDVKM.